This entry lists 4 T cell receptor beta chains sequenced from one sample in a study of blood T cell repertoires in COVID-19. Sequencing used immunoSEQ multiplex PCR; TCRdb keeps in-frame clones, though not all of them. The sample yields tens of thousands of clones, 81% seen once. The sequenced material came from peripheral blood. These receptors all stem from a human donor in a cohort sampled during active COVID-19.

The chain uses TRBV6-6 and TRBJ2-3; D might be TRBD1 (6 bases). Trimming took off 4 bases at V and 4 bases at J, with 15 bases between the two ends. Germline V CDR1 and CDR2: MNHNY, SVGAGI (reference sequence). CDR3 length equals 15 residues. Here the CDR3 reads CASSLPQGWADTQYF. CDR3 coding DNA: TGTGCCAGCAGTTTACCACAGGGTTGGGCAGATACGCAGTATTTT.

The genes are TRBV5-6 and TRBJ2-7, with 7 bases aligning to TRBD2. Germline V lookup: CDR1 SGHDT, CDR2 YYEEEE. The CDR3 loop spans 13 amino acids. The V and J ends lost 4 bases and 12 bases, in that order; junction bases with no gene match: 13. The CDR3 DNA sequence: TGTGCCAGCAGCCCGGGACTACTCAATACGGGGTACTTC. The encoded protein is CASSPGLLNTGYF.

V and J are TRBV30 and TRBJ2-2, with 9 bases that match TRBD1. The ends lost 0 bases at V and 6 bases at J; junction bases unmatched: 5. The CDR3 sequence is 15 residues long. CDR1 GTSNPN and CDR2 SVGIG come from the germline V gene (reference sequence). CDR3 region: CAWSVRQGEAGELFF. CDR3 DNA sequence: TGTGCCTGGAGTGTACGACAGGGGGAGGCCGGGGAGCTGTTTTTT.

The rearrangement uses TRBV4-1 and TRBJ2-7; 12 nucleotides align to TRBD2. The CDR3 covers 14 residues. V lost 3 bases, J lost 3 bases, and 0 bases stayed unmatched. From germline, CDR1 is MGHRA and CDR2 YSYEKL. CDR3 DNA: TGCGCCAGCAGCCAGGGACTAGCGGGCTACGAGCAGTACTTC. Protein sequence: CASSQGLAGYEQYF.